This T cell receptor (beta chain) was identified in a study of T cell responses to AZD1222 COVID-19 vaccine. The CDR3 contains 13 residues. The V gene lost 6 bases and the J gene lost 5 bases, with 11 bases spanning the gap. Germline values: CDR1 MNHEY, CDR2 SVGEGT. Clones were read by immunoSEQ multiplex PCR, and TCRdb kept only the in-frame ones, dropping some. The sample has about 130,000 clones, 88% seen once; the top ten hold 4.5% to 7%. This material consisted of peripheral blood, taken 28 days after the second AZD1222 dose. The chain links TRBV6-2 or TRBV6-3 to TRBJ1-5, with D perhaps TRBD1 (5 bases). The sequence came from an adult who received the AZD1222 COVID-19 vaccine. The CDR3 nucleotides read TGTGCCAGCAGCCAGGACACCTATCAGCCCCAGCATTTT. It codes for CASSQDTYQPQHF.